This record concerns one T cell receptor beta chain sequence. These data are taken from a study of blood T cell repertoires in COVID-19. TCRdb's table, derived via immunoSEQ multiplex PCR, lists solely in-frame clones and lacks some. The sample includes about 44,000 clones, about 86% of them seen just once. This CDR3 has 14 residues. CDR1 ENHRY and CDR2 SYGVKD come from the germline V gene. Trimming removed 0 bases at V and 8 bases at J, with 12 bases between. This chain connects TRBV10-3 to TRBJ2-3; D is perhaps TRBD2 (6 bases). The material sequenced was peripheral blood. This sequence was found in a human donor in a cohort sampled during active COVID-19. Here the CDR3 reads CAISESDGGSTQYF. The CDR3 bases are TGTGCCATCAGTGAGTCAGACGGGGGATCTACGCAGTATTTT.